Below are 28 T cell receptor beta chains sequenced from a single sample in a study of blood T cell repertoires in COVID-19. Produced via immunoSEQ multiplex PCR; TCRdb's table is partial and in-frame only. The sample contains under 250,000 clones, roughly 83% of which appear only once. The sample taken for sequencing was peripheral blood. The receptors here all came from an older man with acute or convalescent COVID-19.

The chain is built from TRBV6-5 and TRBJ1-2; a possible D gene is TRBD1 (5 bases). The V gene lost 6 bases and the J gene lost 4 bases, with 18 bases spanning the gap. Germline CDR1 and CDR2: MNHEY and SVGAGI. This CDR3 has 15 residues. The chain's CDR3 is CASRQGRQGVYGYTF. The CDR3, as DNA: TGTGCCAGCAGACAAGGTCGCCAGGGCGTCTATGGCTACACCTTC.

The V call is TRBV19, the J call TRBJ1-4; a weak D match, TRBD1 (6 bases). V dropped 4 bases and J dropped 7 bases, with 10 bases sitting between them. The CDR3 contains 13 residues. Germline V gene sequence: CDR1 LNHDA, CDR2 SQIVND (reference sequence). The CDR3 spells CASSTLRGEKLFF. In DNA form, the CDR3 reads TGTGCCAGTAGTACCCTCAGGGGTGAAAAACTGTTTTTT.

CDR3: CASTDRAPNSPLHF. The CDR3 nucleotides are TGTGCCAGTACCGACAGGGCCCCTAATTCACCCCTCCACTTT. V and J are TRBV27 and TRBJ1-6, with 7 bases lining up with TRBD1. The CDR3 contains 14 residues. The trim removed 9 bases at V and 6 bases at J, leaving 8 bases unmatched. CDR1 and CDR2 from the germline V gene are MNHEY and SMNVEV (reference sequence).

This clone turned up a few times. The rearrangement uses TRBV27 and TRBJ1-1; 8 nucleotides match TRBD1. V was pared by 4 bases and J by 7 bases, with 17 bases of the junction left unmatched. There are 17 residues in the CDR3. Germline-derived CDR1 and CDR2 are MNHEY and SMNVEV (reference sequence). The CDR3 is CASSSPGQVTGAGEAFF. The CDR3 bases are TGTGCCAGCAGTTCCCCGGGACAGGTTACGGGGGCAGGTGAAGCTTTCTTT.

The chain combines TRBV27 with TRBJ2-2, with 10 nucleotides matching TRBD2. Trimming removed 5 bases from V and 0 bases from J; junction bases left unmatched: 15. This CDR3 contains 20 residues. Germline V gene data show CDR1 as MNHEY and CDR2 as SMNVEV (reference sequence). CDR3 DNA: TGTGCCAGCAGTCTCCGAGGTAGCGGGAGGCAACGAACGAACACCGGGGAGCTGTTTTTT. It yields the protein CASSLRGSGRQRTNTGELFF.

This clone has a handful of counts. The genes are TRBV6-5 and TRBJ1-4; D is unresolved. This CDR3 has 15 amino acids. Germline V lookup: CDR1 MNHEY, CDR2 SVGAGI. Deletions cut 6 bases from V and 5 bases from J, with 16 bases between. CDR3: CASRRDGGLNEKLFF. The DNA of the CDR3 is TGTGCCAGCAGGAGGGATGGAGGACTAAATGAAAAACTGTTTTTT.

The chain carries TRBV6-2 or TRBV6-3 and TRBJ1-6; 10 bases line up with TRBD1. V shed 4 bases and J 5 bases; nucleotides not matched to a gene: 5. CDR3 length equals 16 residues. Germline CDR1 and CDR2: MNHEY and SVGEGT. The CDR3 reads CASSSTGGFNNSPLHF. As DNA, the CDR3 is TGTGCCAGCAGTTCGACAGGGGGCTTTAATAATTCACCCCTCCACTTT.

This sequence joins TRBV2 and TRBJ1-4; D is possibly TRBD1 (6 bases). Trimming removed 3 bases at V and 4 bases at J, with 12 bases between. The CDR3 contains 15 residues. Per the germline V gene, CDR1 is SNHLY and CDR2 is FYNNEI. In nucleotides, the CDR3 is TGTGCCAGCAGTGATGGGGGCCGGTTTAATGAAAAACTGTTTTTT. Translated: CASSDGGRFNEKLFF.

The chain has TRBV19 and TRBJ1-4, with D maybe TRBD1 (5 bases). This CDR3 spans 14 amino acids. Germline values: CDR1 LNHDA, CDR2 SQIVND (reference sequence). The V and J ends lost 4 bases and 4 bases respectively, with 10 bases between them. The CDR3 loop is CASSTTAINEKLFF. In nucleotides, the CDR3 is TGTGCCAGTAGTACGACAGCGATTAATGAAAAACTGTTTTTT.

This sequence joins TRBV7-2 and TRBJ1-2, with D maybe TRBD1 (6 bases). Germline V CDR1 and CDR2: SGHTA, FQGNSA. The germline V and J ends were trimmed by 5 bases and 0 bases, with 10 bases remaining between them. The CDR3 consists of 14 residues. The CDR3 is CASSPGQSNYGYTF. In DNA form, the CDR3 reads TGTGCCAGCAGCCCCGGACAGTCTAACTATGGCTACACCTTC.

V usage is TRBV5-5 and J usage is TRBJ1-4; possible D gene TRBD1, 6 bases. Germline V CDR1 and CDR2: SGHKS, YYEKEE (reference sequence). The V end lost 3 bases, the J end lost 5 bases, and 14 bases lay between the germline ends. The CDR3 loop spans 15 amino acids. CDR3: CASSSPGTRNEKLFF. In DNA, the CDR3 is TGTGCCAGCAGCTCTCCGGGGACAAGGAATGAAAAACTGTTTTTT.

The chain is built from TRBV9 and TRBJ1-2, with D perhaps TRBD1 (5 bases). Germline CDR1 reads SGDLS; CDR2 reads YYNGEE. CDR3 length: 15 residues. V lost 0 bases, J lost 0 bases, and 9 bases lay in between. CDR3 DNA sequence: TGTGCCAGCAGCGTAGAATCAGGGACTAACTATGGCTACACCTTC. Encoded protein: CASSVESGTNYGYTF.

This clone has a single count. CDR3: CASSFRGRGEQYF. DNA for the CDR3: TGTGCCAGCAGCTTTCGAGGGCGGGGGGAGCAGTACTTC. The chain joins TRBV7-2 to TRBJ2-7, with 7 bases matching TRBD2. The length of the CDR3 is 13 residues. Germline V CDR1 and CDR2: SGHTA, FQGNSA. The junction had 6 bases not matched to a gene; V was cut back by 3 bases and J by 7 bases.

The chain couples TRBV7-3 to TRBJ2-5; 9 positions match TRBD1. Per germline, CDR1 SGHTA and CDR2 FQGTGA. The ends lost 5 bases at V and 1 base at J; junction bases unmatched: 8. This CDR3 region has 16 residues. Here the CDR3 reads CASSTGQGFSQETQYF. CDR3 coding DNA: TGTGCCAGCAGCACGGGACAGGGTTTTTCCCAAGAGACCCAGTACTTC.

The chain carries TRBV27 and TRBJ2-5; D is possibly TRBD1 (5 bases). The V gene lost 2 bases and the J gene lost 2 bases, with 12 bases spanning the gap. This CDR3 has 15 amino acids. Germline loops: CDR1 MNHEY, CDR2 SMNVEV (reference sequence). CDR3 loop: CASSLTGRPQETQYF. In nucleotides, the CDR3 is TGTGCCAGCAGTTTAACAGGACGGCCTCAAGAGACCCAGTACTTC.

V gene TRBV6-5 combines with J gene TRBJ2-3; D ambiguous. This CDR3 has 14 residues. Germline V gives CDR1 MNHEY, CDR2 SVGAGI. V lost 5 bases and J lost 4, with 13 bases in between. CDR3 residues: CASSPQRTADTQYF. In DNA, the CDR3 is TGTGCCAGCAGTCCTCAGCGTACGGCAGATACGCAGTATTTT.

This clone has only one observation. This sequence joins TRBV2 and TRBJ2-1; 11 nucleotides agree with TRBD2. V shed 11 bases and J 6 bases; nucleotides not matched to a gene: 15. The CDR3 sequence is 16 residues long. Germline V gene data show CDR1 as SNHLY and CDR2 as FYNNEI. Written as DNA, the CDR3 is TGTGCCTGCTTTAAACAGGGACTAGCGGCTGGCAATGAGCAGTTCTTC. Protein sequence: CACFKQGLAAGNEQFF.

The chain couples TRBV19 to TRBJ2-5; 7 nucleotides line up with TRBD1. CDR3 length: 13 residues. The trim removed 4 bases at V and 7 bases at J, leaving 6 bases unmatched. The germline gives CDR1 LNHDA, CDR2 SQIVND (reference sequence). In nucleotides, the CDR3 is TGTGCCAGTAGTACTGGACAGGCCGGGACCCAGTACTTC. Translating it yields CASSTGQAGTQYF.

The gene calls are TRBV2 and TRBJ1-2, with D unresolved. This CDR3 has 12 residues. The germline gives CDR1 SNHLY, CDR2 FYNNEI. The V end was cut by 4 bases, the J end by 8 bases, with 11 bases between. CDR3 amino acids: CASSVARMGYTF. DNA for the CDR3: TGTGCCAGCAGTGTGGCCCGAATGGGCTACACCTTC.

J is TRBJ2-7 and V is TRBV28; 10 bases are a match to TRBD2. The germline V gene encodes CDR1 MDHEN and CDR2 SYDVKM. CDR3 size: 15 residues. V was pared by 7 bases and J by 3 bases, with 9 bases of the junction left unmatched. The CDR3 region is CASKAGGSLGYEQYF. The DNA for the CDR3 is TGTGCCAGCAAAGCGGGAGGGTCCCTAGGCTACGAGCAGTACTTC.

J is TRBJ2-1 and V is TRBV5-1; TRBD1 matches at 9 bases. The CDR3 extends over 19 amino acids. Trimming cost V 0 bases and J 0 bases; bases outside gene matches: 10. Germline CDR1 and CDR2: SGHRS and YFSETQ. The CDR3 spells CASSLDGQGLLSSYNEQFF. In DNA form, the CDR3 reads TGCGCCAGCAGCTTGGATGGACAGGGGCTTTTGAGCTCCTACAATGAGCAGTTCTTC.

This chain uses TRBV28 with TRBJ2-1, with 8 bases that match TRBD2. Germline CDR1 reads MDHEN; CDR2 reads SYDVKM. CDR3 length equals 15 residues. Trimming removed 4 bases from V and 6 bases from J; junction bases left unmatched: 8. CDR3 in amino acids: CASSSPGTRRNEQFF. DNA for the CDR3: TGTGCCAGCAGTTCCCCCGGGACTAGGCGCAATGAGCAGTTCTTC. The full variable domain, in which reference TRBV28 and TRBJ2-1 provide the parts outside the CDR3, is DVKVTQSSRYLVKRTGEKVFLECVQDMDHENMFWYRQDPGLGLRLIYFSYDVKMKEKGDIPEGYSVSREKKERFSLILESASTNQTSMYLCASSSPGTRRNEQFFGPGTRLTVL.

The gene calls are TRBV20-1 and TRBJ2-5; TRBD2 is a possible D gene (6 bases). The germline CDR1 and CDR2 sequences are DFQATT and SNEGSKA (reference sequence). CDR3 size: 15 residues. Trimming removed 6 bases from V and 4 bases from J, with 21 bases in between. CDR3 nucleotide sequence: TGCAGTGCCAGTTCCCCGGGGGAGGCCGGAGAGACCCAGTACTTC. Translated: CSASSPGEAGETQYF.

The gene calls are TRBV28 and TRBJ1-1, with D maybe TRBD1 (6 bases). V was cut by 4 bases and J by 1 base, with 7 bases left in between. The CDR3 has 13 residues. Germline CDR1 and CDR2: MDHEN and SYDVKM. CDR3 residues: CASSWTANTEAFF. The CDR3 bases are TGTGCCAGCAGTTGGACAGCGAACACTGAAGCTTTCTTT.

Written as DNA, the CDR3 is TGTGCCAGCAGCTTGGTGGACAGGGGAAACTATGGCTACACCTTC. It specifies CASSLVDRGNYGYTF. The rearrangement uses TRBV5-4 and TRBJ1-2, with TRBD1 matching over 9 bases. The CDR3 totals 15 residues. V dropped 0 bases and J dropped 2; count of bases not matched to a gene: 2. Germline loops: CDR1 SGHNT, CDR2 YYREEE (reference sequence).

The chain is built from TRBV9 and TRBJ1-6; 10 nucleotides align to TRBD1. Germline CDR1 SGDLS, CDR2 YYNGEE. V trimming: 4 bases; J trimming: 1 base; junction bases outside the gene matches: 5. The CDR3 contains 17 residues. CDR3 DNA sequence: TGTGCCAGCAGCTCAGGGACAGGGGATTCCTATAATTCACCCCTCCACTTT. It encodes CASSSGTGDSYNSPLHF.

This chain's CDR3 is CASSLDSGAVDYGYTF. Written as DNA, the CDR3 is TGCGCCAGCAGCTTGGATAGCGGCGCCGTAGACTATGGCTACACCTTC. The rearrangement uses TRBV5-1 and TRBJ1-2; D not resolved. Trimming removed 0 bases at V and 3 bases at J, with 15 bases between. CDR3 length equals 16 residues. Per germline, CDR1 SGHRS and CDR2 YFSETQ.

This clone turned up a few times. The rearrangement uses TRBV5-6 and TRBJ2-3; no clear D. The CDR3 length is 16 residues. Trimming removed 2 bases from V and 0 bases from J, with 13 bases in between. CDR1 and CDR2 (germline): SGHDT, YYEEEE. CDR3 region: CASSFLEAVSTDTQYF. The DNA for the CDR3 is TGTGCCAGCAGCTTCCTCGAGGCAGTTAGCACAGATACGCAGTATTTT.